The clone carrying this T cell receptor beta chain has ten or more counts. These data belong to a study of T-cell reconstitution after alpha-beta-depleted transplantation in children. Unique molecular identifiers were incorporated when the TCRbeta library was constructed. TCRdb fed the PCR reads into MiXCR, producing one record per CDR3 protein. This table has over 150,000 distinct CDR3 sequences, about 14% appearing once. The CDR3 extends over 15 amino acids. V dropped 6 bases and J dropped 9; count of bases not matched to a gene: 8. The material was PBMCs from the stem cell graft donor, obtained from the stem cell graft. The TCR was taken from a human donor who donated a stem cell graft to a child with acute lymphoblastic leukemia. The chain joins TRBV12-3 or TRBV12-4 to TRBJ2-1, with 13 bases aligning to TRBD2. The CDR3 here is CASSPTSGRLSEQFF. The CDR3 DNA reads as TGTGCCAGCAGCCCGACTAGCGGGAGGTTGAGTGAGCAGTTCTTC.